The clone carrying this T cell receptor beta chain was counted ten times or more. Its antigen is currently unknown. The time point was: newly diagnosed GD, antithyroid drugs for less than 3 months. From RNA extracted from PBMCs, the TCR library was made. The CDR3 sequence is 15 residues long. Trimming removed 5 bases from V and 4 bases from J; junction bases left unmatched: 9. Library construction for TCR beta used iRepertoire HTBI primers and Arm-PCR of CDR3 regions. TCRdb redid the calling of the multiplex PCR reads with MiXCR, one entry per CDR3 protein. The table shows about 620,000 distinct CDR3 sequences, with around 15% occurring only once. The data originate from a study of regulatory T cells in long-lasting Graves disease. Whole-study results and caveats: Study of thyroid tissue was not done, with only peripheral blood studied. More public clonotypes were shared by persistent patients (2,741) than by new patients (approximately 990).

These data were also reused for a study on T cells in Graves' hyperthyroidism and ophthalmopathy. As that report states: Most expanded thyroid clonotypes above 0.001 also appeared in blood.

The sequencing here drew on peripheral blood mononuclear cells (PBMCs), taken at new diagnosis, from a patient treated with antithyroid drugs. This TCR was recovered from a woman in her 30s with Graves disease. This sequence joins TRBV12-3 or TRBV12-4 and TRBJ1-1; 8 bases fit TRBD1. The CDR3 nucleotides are TGTGCCAGCAGTCCCGACAGGGGCAGGAGCACTGAAGCTTTCTTT. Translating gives CASSPDRGRSTEAFF.